This T cell receptor (beta chain) emerged from a study of shared clonotypes between healthy human individuals. After removal of 4 bases from V and 8 bases from J, the junction contained 6 bases not matched to a gene. This CDR3 is built from 14 residues. Germline V gives CDR1 SNHLY, CDR2 FYNNEI. Method: immunoSEQ multiplex PCR; TCRdb's copy keeps in-frame clones and lacks some. The table has about 1,800,000 clones, approximately 94% seen once. Naive CD8 cells were CD45RO-negative, positively selected for CCR7, excluding terminally differentiated effector memory CD45RA+ cells. This chain links TRBV2 with TRBJ2-3, with 10 bases matching TRBD2. Material: naive CD8+ T cells sorted from blood. The receptor comes from a man younger than 30 in good health. CDR3 amino acids: CASSGTSGGATQYF. The DNA of the CDR3 is TGTGCCAGCAGTGGGACTAGCGGAGGGGCTACGCAGTATTTT. The variable domain in full, completed from reference TRBV2 and TRBJ2-3, reads EPEVTQTPSHQVTQMGQEVILRCVPISNHLYFYWYRQILGQKVEFLVSFYNNEISEKSEIFDDQFSVERPDGSNFTLKIRSTKLEDSAMYFCASSGTSGGATQYFGPGTRLTVL.